This TCR beta chain was sequenced in a study of T cells after yellow fever vaccination. V was trimmed by 4 bases and J by 0 bases, leaving 16 bases between them. Per germline, CDR1 MNHEY and CDR2 SVGEGT. The CDR3 sequence is 17 residues long. Overall study findings and caveats: Few clonotypes appeared in both CD4 and CD8 compartments.

TCRdb ran MiXCR on the 5' RACE reads and lists one entry per CDR3 protein. The sample records hundreds of thousands of distinct CDR3 sequences, around 13% being singletons. The sample holds a few counts of this clonotype. Its antigen is currently unknown. The sequence derives from a man between 18 and 29 years old who received the YFV17D yellow fever vaccine. The chain is built from TRBV6-2 or TRBV6-3 and TRBJ2-4, with D possibly being TRBD2 (5 bases). Sequencing was performed on CD4+ T cells sorted from PBMCs, taken 15 days after the yellow fever booster vaccination. CDR3 bases: TGTGCCAGCAGTTCACCCGGGGAGCTAAGAGCCAAAAACATTCAGTACTTC. Translating it yields CASSSPGELRAKNIQYF.